This passage covers 13 T cell receptor beta chains from one sample sequenced in a study of blood T cell repertoires in COVID-19. The method was immunoSEQ multiplex PCR; TCRdb's version includes in-frame clones alone and lacks a portion of them. This table holds hundreds of thousands of clones, around 90% found once. The sample taken for sequencing was peripheral blood. The source is a woman aged 45-60 years who had recovered from COVID-19.

In this sample, this clone turned up once. The genes are TRBV3-1 (or the pseudogene TRBV3-2) and TRBJ1-1; a possible D gene is TRBD1 (6 bases). Trimming shortened V by 4 bases and J by 4 bases, and 7 bases separated the two germline ends. Germline-derived CDR1 and CDR2 are LGHDT and YNNKEL (reference sequence). This CDR3 region has 12 residues. CDR3 in amino acids: CASSPGATEAFF. The CDR3 nucleotides are TGTGCCAGCAGCCCAGGGGCCACTGAAGCTTTCTTT.

This clone occurred a few times. The CDR3 DNA follows: TGTGCCAGCAGTTTCGGGCGGGACTATGGCTACACCTTC. The encoded protein is CASSFGRDYGYTF. The chain links TRBV12-3 or TRBV12-4 to TRBJ1-2; D unresolved. Trimming took off 3 bases at V and 3 bases at J, with 8 bases between the two ends. The CDR3 is 13 amino acids.

The J gene is TRBJ1-2, the V gene TRBV3-1 (or the pseudogene TRBV3-2), with TRBD1 identical over 9 bases. The CDR3 extends over 15 amino acids. Germline CDR1 LGHDT, CDR2 YNNKEL (reference sequence). J was trimmed by 7 bases and V by 0 bases; bases with no gene match: 6. The DNA for the CDR3 is TGTGCCAGCAGCCAAGACGGACAGGGGTGGTCTGGCTACACCTTC. It specifies CASSQDGQGWSGYTF.

V and J are TRBV3-1 (or the pseudogene TRBV3-2) and TRBJ2-5; perhaps TRBD2 as D (6 bases). This CDR3 comprises 17 residues. Trimming removed 1 base from V and 1 base from J, with 16 bases in between. The germline gives CDR1 LGHDT, CDR2 YNNKEL (reference sequence). This CDR3 is CASSQGGTAATQETQYF. The CDR3 DNA follows: TGTGCCAGCAGCCAAGGTGGGACTGCCGCGACCCAAGAGACCCAGTACTTC.

V is TRBV2 and J is TRBJ2-7, with TRBD2 identical over 8 bases. The CDR3 spans 14 residues. V dropped 10 bases and J dropped 2; count of bases not matched to a gene: 10. Germline V gene data show CDR1 as SNHLY and CDR2 as FYNNEI. The CDR3 DNA follows: TGTGCCATCTTCAAAGCGGGAGTTGCCTACGAGCAGTACTTC. Translation gives CAIFKAGVAYEQYF.

The chain employs TRBV19 and TRBJ2-7, with TRBD2 matching over 9 bases. The CDR3 is 16 residues long. Germline values: CDR1 LNHDA, CDR2 SQIVND (reference sequence). Trimming at V came to 5 bases and at J to 3 bases, leaving 11 bases not matched to a gene. The CDR3 protein is CASSPRGLALNYEQYF. CDR3 coding DNA: TGTGCCAGTAGTCCCCGAGGACTAGCGTTGAACTACGAGCAGTACTTC.

V is TRBV2 and J is TRBJ2-2; 7 bases are a match to TRBD1. Germline lookup yields CDR1 SNHLY and CDR2 FYNNEI. With V trimmed by 4 bases and J by 5 bases, 13 bases remained unmatched. CDR3 size: 17 residues. Written as DNA, the CDR3 is TGTGCCAGCAGTGGGGGCCCGGGACAGTTATCAACCGGGGAGCTGTTTTTT. Its translation is CASSGGPGQLSTGELFF.

This clone was counted a few times. J is TRBJ2-5 and V is TRBV30, with D tentatively TRBD1 (5 bases). Trimming shortened V by 0 bases and J by 4 bases, and 12 bases separated the two germline ends. CDR3 size: 14 residues. CDR1 GTSNPN and CDR2 SVGIG come from the germline V gene (reference sequence). This chain's CDR3 is CAWSVVGRGETQYF. The DNA of the CDR3 is TGTGCCTGGAGTGTCGTGGGAAGGGGAGAGACCCAGTACTTC. Combining the CDR3 with reference TRBV30 and TRBJ2-5 gives the whole variable domain SQTIHQWPATLVQPVGSPLSLECTVEGTSNPNLYWYRQAAGRGLQLLFYSVGIGQISSEVPQNLSASRPQDRQFILSSKKLLLSDSGFYLCAWSVVGRGETQYFGPGTRLLVL.

The V call is TRBV9, the J call TRBJ1-1; maybe TRBD1 (6 bases). Germline V gene lookup returns CDR1 SGDLS and CDR2 YYNGEE. The CDR3 length is 15 residues. V lost 2 bases, J lost 1 base, and 12 bases lay in between. The CDR3 sequence is CASSVILQGNTEAFF. The CDR3 nucleotides are TGTGCCAGCAGCGTTATACTACAGGGGAACACTGAAGCTTTCTTT.

The chain has TRBV30 and TRBJ2-7, with 7 positions matching TRBD1. In germline, CDR1 is GTSNPN, CDR2 SVGIG (reference sequence). The CDR3 totals 14 residues. Trimming took 4 bases from V and 2 from J; bases not matched to a gene: 8. DNA for the CDR3: TGTGCCTGGACTAGGGACAGTGAGGCCTACGAGCAGTACTTC. This codes for CAWTRDSEAYEQYF.

CDR3 region: CASTPDRDRGNQYF. The CDR3 DNA sequence: TGTGCCAGCACCCCCGACCGCGACAGAGGTAACCAGTACTTC. The genes are TRBV2 and TRBJ2-5; a possible D gene is TRBD1 (5 bases). V was clipped by 7 bases and J by 10 bases, with 22 bases between them. Per the germline V gene, CDR1 is SNHLY and CDR2 is FYNNEI. The CDR3 totals 14 residues.

This clone was counted a single time. The gene calls are TRBV2 and TRBJ1-5; the match to TRBD1 covers 7 bases. V shed 4 bases, J shed 6 bases, and the junction held 9 bases outside the gene matches. CDR1 is SNHLY and CDR2 is FYNNEI in the germline V gene. The CDR3 covers 15 residues. The CDR3 nucleotides are TGTGCCAGCAGTGTGACAGGGCTTTTACCTCAGCCCCAGCATTTT. Translating it yields CASSVTGLLPQPQHF.

This chain links TRBV6-5 with TRBJ1-1; 9 bases are shared with TRBD1. Germline CDR1 is MNHEY and CDR2 is SVGAGI. This CDR3 has 12 amino acids. The ends lost 4 bases at V and 13 bases at J; junction bases unmatched: 7. CDR3 DNA: TGTGCCAGCAGTTGGTGGACAGGGGAGAGTTTCTTT. Translation gives CASSWWTGESFF.